These 6 T cell receptor beta chains came from one sample sequenced in a study of blood T cell repertoires in COVID-19. The repertoire was sequenced with immunoSEQ multiplex PCR; TCRdb's copy has only in-frame clones and lacks some. Of about 250,000 clones in the sample, 60% to 75% are singletons; the top ten hold around 3.4%. Source material: peripheral blood. The receptors were gathered from a woman aged 80 or over with acute or convalescent COVID-19.

To note about this clone: Other DNA sequences of this sample code for an identical CDR3. This chain uses TRBV6-5 with TRBJ1-5, with D tentatively TRBD1 (6 bases). Trimming shortened V by 6 bases and J by 1 base, and 13 bases separated the two germline ends. The CDR3 is made up of 15 amino acids. Germline CDR1 and CDR2: MNHEY and SVGAGI. The CDR3 is CASRQQGSSNQPQHF. DNA for the CDR3: TGTGCCAGCAGGCAACAGGGTTCCAGCAATCAGCCCCAGCATTTT.

The V call is TRBV9, the J call TRBJ1-2; 10 bases are shared with TRBD1. CDR1 and CDR2 from the germline V gene are SGDLS and YYNGEE. This CDR3 spans 16 amino acids. Trimming removed 0 bases from V and 3 bases from J; junction bases left unmatched: 5. The CDR3 sequence: CASSVDHGTGDYGYTF. CDR3 bases: TGTGCCAGCAGCGTAGATCACGGGACAGGGGACTATGGCTACACCTTC.

The chain uses TRBV23-1 and TRBJ2-2, with 14 bases aligning to TRBD2. TRBV23-1 is noted as an ORF with a role that remains uncertain. The length of the CDR3 is 18 residues. V lost 0 bases and J lost 5; bases outside the gene matches: 5. CDR3 protein: CASSQSRTSGGPTGELFF. The DNA of the CDR3 is TGCGCCAGCAGTCAATCGAGGACTAGCGGGGGGCCAACCGGGGAGCTGTTTTTT.

The chain links TRBV19 to TRBJ2-7, with D unclear. V lost 3 bases and J 0 bases, leaving 15 bases between the germline ends. The CDR3 spans 16 residues. Germline V CDR1 and CDR2: LNHDA, SQIVND (reference sequence). CDR3 sequence (DNA): TGTGCCAGTAGTATGGTTGTTACCCGAGCCTCCTACGAGCAGTACTTC. Protein sequence: CASSMVVTRASYEQYF.

This clone appeared a single time. The V call is TRBV6-5, the J call TRBJ2-2; D possibly corresponds to TRBD2 (5 bases). The germline gives CDR1 MNHEY, CDR2 SVGAGI. The V end lost 2 bases, the J end lost 6 bases, and 13 bases lay between the germline ends. The CDR3 spans 15 residues. The CDR3 protein is CASSYGLASAGELFF. The CDR3 DNA reads TGTGCCAGCAGTTACGGCCTAGCCTCGGCCGGGGAGCTGTTTTTT.

This clone was counted a few times. This rearrangement joins TRBV6-5 to TRBJ1-2; TRBD1 might be the D (5 bases). Trimming removed 4 bases at V and 6 bases at J, with 12 bases between. This CDR3 has 13 residues. CDR1 and CDR2 from the germline V gene are MNHEY and SVGAGI. This chain's CDR3 is CASSFRDFHGYTF. CDR3 bases: TGTGCCAGCAGTTTTCGGGACTTTCATGGCTACACCTTC.